A single sample gave rise to the 32 T cell receptor beta chains below, sequenced in a study of blood T cell repertoires in COVID-19. Only in-frame clones appear in the TCRdb table, and some are missing; sequencing was by immunoSEQ multiplex PCR. The table records roughly 100,000 clones, roughly nine tenths of them present only once. The sequenced material came from peripheral blood. Receptors originate from a woman of 80 years or more with acute or convalescent COVID-19.

The chain recombines TRBV5-4 with TRBJ2-7; tentatively, D is TRBD1 (5 bases). V was shortened by 2 bases and J by 2 bases, with 11 bases between the two germline ends. The CDR3 spans 14 residues. Germline values: CDR1 SGHNT, CDR2 YYREEE (reference sequence). The DNA for the CDR3 is TGTGCCAGCAGCTTTGGGGCCACAACCTACGAGCAGTACTTC. As protein: CASSFGATTYEQYF.

The table lists this clone with a few counts. V and J are TRBV5-4 and TRBJ2-2, with 8 bases identical to TRBD2. V lost 4 bases, J lost 2 bases, and 4 bases stayed unmatched. Germline CDR1 reads SGHNT; CDR2 reads YYREEE (reference sequence). This CDR3 is built from 15 residues. CDR3 sequence reads: CASSPGGANTGELFF. CDR3 bases: TGTGCCAGCAGCCCCGGGGGGGCAAACACCGGGGAGCTGTTTTTT. The variable domain in full, completed from reference TRBV5-4 and TRBJ2-2, reads ETGVTQSPTHLIKTRGQQVTLRCSSQSGHNTVSWYQQALGQGPQFIFQYYREEENGRGNFPPRFSGLQFPNYSSELNVNALELDDSALYLCASSPGGANTGELFFGEGSRLTVL.

This clone was recorded only once. The chain links TRBV2 to TRBJ1-5, with TRBD1 matching 8 bases. The germline V gene has CDR1 SNHLY and CDR2 FYNNEI. J was trimmed by 4 bases and V by 6 bases; bases with no gene match: 5. The CDR3 consists of 14 residues. The CDR3 coding sequence is TGTGCCAGCAGCCCGAGACAGGGGAATCAGCCCCAGCATTTT. Encoded protein: CASSPRQGNQPQHF.

V gene TRBV5-1 combines with J gene TRBJ1-4, with 7 bases that match TRBD1. The CDR3 has 14 residues. Per germline, CDR1 SGHRS and CDR2 YFSETQ. The ends lost 5 bases at V and 2 bases at J; junction bases unmatched: 3. CDR3 DNA sequence: TGCGCCAGCAGAAGGGGGCTGACTAATGAAAAACTGTTTTTT. Its protein is CASRRGLTNEKLFF.

V gene TRBV21-1 combines with J gene TRBJ1-3; the DNA was not compared with TRBD1, the D call given in the table. TRBV21-1 is given as a pseudogene. CDR3 length: 17 amino acids. CDR3 amino acids: CASSKCSGQNSGNTIYF. Here the CDR3 DNA reads TGTGCCAGCAGCAAATGCTCCGGACAAAACTCTGGAAACACCATATATTTT.

The chain joins TRBV5-1 to TRBJ2-1; the match to TRBD2 covers 14 bases. The CDR3 runs to 15 residues. Germline V gene sequence: CDR1 SGHRS, CDR2 YFSETQ. The J segment lost 9 bases and the V segment lost 5 bases, leaving 7 bases of the junction unmatched. Here the CDR3 DNA reads TGCGCCAGCAGGAAAGGGACTAGCGGGGGAAGTGAGCAGTTCTTC. The encoded protein is CASRKGTSGGSEQFF.

The V and J genes are TRBV19 and TRBJ1-1; no firm D call. With 3 bases removed from V and 3 bases from J, the gap between germline ends came to 8 bases. Germline V gives CDR1 LNHDA, CDR2 SQIVND (reference sequence). The CDR3 has 13 residues. The CDR3 loop is CASSIWADTEAFF. CDR3 DNA: TGTGCCAGTAGTATTTGGGCTGACACTGAAGCTTTCTTT.

The V gene is TRBV7-9, the J gene TRBJ1-2; TRBD1 matches at 10 bases. The CDR3 runs 15 residues. The germline gives CDR1 SEHNR, CDR2 FQNEAQ (reference sequence). Losses at the gene ends were 5 bases for V and 4 bases for J; bases not matched to a gene: 7. As DNA, the CDR3 is TGTGCCAGCAGCGGGACAGGGGAGCTGGGCTATGGCTACACCTTC. It codes for CASSGTGELGYGYTF.

The chain links TRBV2 to TRBJ2-5; D is possibly TRBD2 (6 bases). The CDR3 covers 14 residues. Trimming left V 4 bases short and J 0 bases short, with 9 bases between. Germline V lookup: CDR1 SNHLY, CDR2 FYNNEI. CDR3 sequence: CASSGGVYQETQYF. Here the CDR3 DNA reads TGTGCCAGCAGTGGGGGGGTTTACCAAGAGACCCAGTACTTC.

The chain uses TRBV6-5 and TRBJ2-5; 10 bases map to TRBD1. This CDR3 comprises 14 residues. V dropped 6 bases and J dropped 5; count of bases not matched to a gene: 6. CDR1 and CDR2 from the germline V gene are MNHEY and SVGAGI. CDR3 region: CASRPTGGWETQYF. The DNA of the CDR3 is TGTGCCAGCAGGCCGACAGGGGGCTGGGAGACCCAGTACTTC.

This clone was seen once. The rearrangement joins TRBV2 to TRBJ2-7; maybe TRBD2 (5 bases). There are 14 residues in the CDR3. The germline V gene has CDR1 SNHLY and CDR2 FYNNEI. Trimming pared 3 bases from V and 2 bases from J, leaving 11 bases between. CDR3 in DNA: TGTGCCAGCAGTGAGGAGGTGGAGGCCTACGAGCAGTACTTC. Its protein product is CASSEEVEAYEQYF.

As concerns this clone: The junction shows a germline mismatch at one end, possibly a read error. The chain uses TRBV12-5 and TRBJ2-2, with D perhaps TRBD2 (5 bases). This CDR3 is built from 17 residues. The germline gives CDR1 LGHNT, CDR2 FRNRAP. CDR3 DNA sequence: TGTGCTAGTGGTCCCCCGGGATTCCCCCTTTGGACCGGGGAGCCGTTTTTT. The encoded protein is CASGPPGFPLWTGEPFF.

The chain joins TRBV27 to TRBJ2-3, with 8 nucleotides matching TRBD1. CDR1 and CDR2 from the germline V gene are MNHEY and SMNVEV (reference sequence). The CDR3 is 15 residues long. V lost 0 bases, J lost 6 bases, and 5 bases stayed unmatched. The CDR3 coding sequence is TGTGCCAGCAGTTTATCTGGGACAGGTCATGATACGCAGTATTTT. Its translation: CASSLSGTGHDTQYF.

The gene calls are TRBV5-1 and TRBJ2-7, with D perhaps TRBD1 (5 bases). V was cut by 0 bases and J by 7 bases, with 14 bases left in between. Germline-derived CDR1 and CDR2 are SGHRS and YFSETQ. The CDR3 is made up of 14 amino acids. The CDR3 DNA sequence: TGCGCCAGCAGCTTGGGACAGTTCGGTGGGGAGCAGTACTTC. Its translation is CASSLGQFGGEQYF.

V gene TRBV5-8 combines with J gene TRBJ1-5; 9 bases are a match to TRBD1. The V gene's germline CDR1 is SGHTS and CDR2 YDEGEE. V dropped 5 bases and J dropped 1; count of bases not matched to a gene: 13. The CDR3 runs to 18 residues. CDR3 amino acids: CASRLTSGTGKSNQPQHF. The CDR3 bases are TGTGCCAGCAGGCTTACCTCCGGGACAGGGAAAAGCAATCAGCCCCAGCATTTT.

The rearrangement joins TRBV5-8 to TRBJ2-2; 12 nucleotides agree with TRBD1. Germline V CDR1 and CDR2: SGHTS, YDEGEE. Losses at the gene ends were 1 base for V and 6 bases for J; bases not matched to a gene: 7. This CDR3 is built from 17 residues. The CDR3 spells CASSLSRDRGPAGELFF. The CDR3 region has the DNA TGTGCCAGCAGCTTGTCTCGGGACAGGGGGCCGGCCGGGGAGCTGTTTTTT.

This sequence joins TRBV5-1 and TRBJ2-3; the match to TRBD2 covers 7 bases. CDR1 is SGHRS, CDR2 YFSETQ, per germline. J gave up 4 bases and V 5 bases, and 10 bases lay outside the gene matches. CDR3 length equals 15 residues. CDR3 coding DNA: TGCGCCAGCAGAAAAGGGGCGGGGAGGGCAGATACGCAGTATTTT. Translation gives CASRKGAGRADTQYF. The variable domain in full, with the rest retrieved from reference TRBV5-1 and TRBJ2-3, is KAGVTQTPRYLIKTRGQQVTLSCSPISGHRSVSWYQQTPGQGLQFLFEYFSETQRNKGNFPGRFSGRQFSNSRSEMNVSTLELGDSALYLCASRKGAGRADTQYFGPGTRLTVL.

This CDR3 is CASSEAVPGPNEKLFF. In nucleotides, the CDR3 is TGTGCCAGCAGTGAGGCGGTGCCAGGGCCTAATGAAAAACTGTTTTTT. The J gene is TRBJ1-4, the V gene TRBV27, with D maybe TRBD1 (5 bases). CDR1 is MNHEY, CDR2 SMNVEV, per germline (reference sequence). The V end lost 5 bases, the J end lost 3 bases, and 16 bases lay between the germline ends. CDR3 length: 16 amino acids.

This clone turned up a few times. The chain couples TRBV2 to TRBJ1-2, with D possibly matching TRBD1 (6 bases). Per the germline V gene, CDR1 is SNHLY and CDR2 is FYNNEI. V lost 1 base to trimming and J lost 8 bases, with 20 bases between them. This CDR3 is built from 16 residues. The CDR3 is CASSEVGHTIFQGYTF. The CDR3 bases are TGTGCCAGCAGTGAAGTGGGACACACCATCTTTCAGGGCTACACCTTC.

This clone occurred once. This sequence joins TRBV15 and TRBJ2-6; no firm D call. Germline CDR1 and CDR2: LNHNV and YYDKDF (reference sequence). Trimming removed 5 bases from V and 6 bases from J, with 8 bases in between. CDR3 length equals 13 residues. The DNA of the CDR3 is TGTGCCACCAGCGTGGCCGTGGCCAACGTCCTGACTTTC. Its translation is CATSVAVANVLTF.

CDR3 in DNA: TGTGCCAGCAGTTTTCGGACTAGCGGGGCCGCCACCGGGGAGCTGTTTTTT. Encoded protein: CASSFRTSGAATGELFF. This sequence joins TRBV27 and TRBJ2-2, with TRBD2 matching 12 bases. J gave up 4 bases and V 3 bases, and 6 bases lay outside the gene matches. The CDR3 contains 17 residues. Germline V gives CDR1 MNHEY, CDR2 SMNVEV (reference sequence).

The chain carries TRBV18 and TRBJ2-7; TRBD1 matches 7 bases. CDR1 and CDR2 from the germline V gene are KGHSH and LQKENI. The CDR3 totals 16 residues. J lost 5 bases, V lost 3 bases, and 13 bases had no gene match. CDR3 in DNA: TGTGCCAGCTCACCCCGAAACCGGGACAGTTATCACGAGCAGTACTTC. Residues: CASSPRNRDSYHEQYF.

The chain couples TRBV12-3 or TRBV12-4 to TRBJ2-1; weak D call: TRBD1 (6 bases). This CDR3 contains 13 residues. V shed 3 bases and J shed 5 bases, with 8 bases lying between them. CDR3 coding DNA: TGTGCCAGCAGTTTGGGGGCGAACAATGAGCAGTTCTTC. It codes for CASSLGANNEQFF.

The chain recombines TRBV10-3 with TRBJ2-3; no clear D gene. There are 11 residues in the CDR3. Deletions cut 8 bases from V and 4 bases from J, with 7 bases between. Germline V gene lookup returns CDR1 ENHRY and CDR2 SYGVKD. The CDR3 spells CAIGFADTQYF. In DNA, the CDR3 is TGTGCCATCGGCTTCGCAGATACGCAGTATTTT.

The V gene is TRBV12-3 or TRBV12-4, the J gene TRBJ2-7; 9 bases line up with TRBD1. The CDR3 length is 13 residues. The J segment lost 5 bases and the V segment lost 5 bases, leaving 4 bases of the junction unmatched. CDR3 protein: CASSGTGWNEQYF. CDR3 DNA: TGTGCCAGCAGTGGGACAGGGTGGAACGAGCAGTACTTC.

The chain links TRBV24-1 to TRBJ2-1; 10 bases map to TRBD1. V lost 12 bases and J lost 8; bases outside the gene matches: 9. The germline CDR1 and CDR2 sequences are KGHDR and SFDVKD. The CDR3 sequence is 13 residues long. The CDR3 here is CASRQGASDEQFF. The DNA of the CDR3 is TGTGCCTCCCGACAGGGGGCAAGCGATGAGCAGTTCTTC.

The rearrangement links TRBV6-2 or TRBV6-3 to TRBJ1-5; perhaps TRBD1 as D (6 bases). The CDR3 runs to 15 residues. The germline V gene has CDR1 MNHEY and CDR2 SVGEGT. The V end lost 4 bases, the J end lost 5 bases, and 15 bases lay between the germline ends. Here the CDR3 reads CASSLSQGWYQPQHF. CDR3 in DNA: TGTGCCAGCAGTTTATCACAGGGATGGTATCAGCCCCAGCATTTT.

The chain combines TRBV5-1 with TRBJ2-1; weak D call: TRBD2 (6 bases). The CDR3 consists of 13 residues. Per germline, CDR1 SGHRS and CDR2 YFSETQ. Trimming left V 4 bases short and J 6 bases short, with 11 bases between. Written as DNA, the CDR3 is TGCGCCAGCAGCATGGGACTCGGCAATGAGCAGTTCTTC. Translated: CASSMGLGNEQFF.

The chain has TRBV12-3 or TRBV12-4 and TRBJ1-2; D unclear. This CDR3 is 12 amino acids long. V lost 5 bases to trimming and J lost 7 bases, with 11 bases between them. The CDR3 here is CASSGGIIGYTF. The CDR3 region has the DNA TGTGCCAGCAGTGGCGGGATTATTGGCTACACCTTC.

The rearrangement joins TRBV5-6 to TRBJ2-7, with TRBD1 as a possible D gene (5 bases). This CDR3 comprises 14 residues. CDR1 is SGHDT, CDR2 YYEEEE, per germline. Between the trimmed V and J ends, which lost 6 bases and 3 bases, there was a span of 16 bases. This CDR3 reads CASTVQGRYYEQYF. The DNA for the CDR3 is TGTGCCAGCACCGTTCAGGGCAGATACTACGAGCAGTACTTC.

The chain combines TRBV29-1 with TRBJ2-1; a weak D match, TRBD1 (6 bases). From germline, CDR1 is SQVTM and CDR2 ANQGSEA. V was shortened by 7 bases and J by 8 bases, with 15 bases between the two germline ends. The CDR3 has 12 amino acids. The CDR3 nucleotides read TGCAGCGCCACCCAGGGGTTCGATGAGCAGTTCTTC. The encoded protein is CSATQGFDEQFF.

The rearrangement links TRBV7-8 to TRBJ1-5; TRBD1 aligns across 7 bases. V lost 3 bases and J lost 5; bases outside the gene matches: 19. Germline V CDR1 and CDR2: SGHVS, FQNEAQ. This CDR3 has 19 amino acids. The CDR3 loop reads CASSFRARDRPLGYQPQHF. CDR3 coding DNA: TGTGCCAGCAGCTTCCGGGCCCGGGACAGACCCTTGGGGTATCAGCCCCAGCATTTT.